This TCR beta chain was recorded in a study of tissue T cells after allogeneic stem cell transplantation. Findings of the study overall: Shared clones across patients were few; motif clustering revealed tissue-specific shared signatures.

Documented time point: mouse harvest day 7 after allogeneic transplant. Each mouse received 10^7 T-cell-depleted marrow cells plus 10^6 splenic CD5+ T cells by tail vein. Mice had MHC-mismatched B6 into BALB/c GVHD, sampled day 7 or 14. V shed 6 bases and J shed 0 bases, with 8 bases lying between them. The CDR3 runs to 13 residues. Per the germline V gene, CDR1 is KGHPV and CDR2 is FQNQEV (reference sequence). This clone was recorded only once. Its cognate antigen is unknown. Gene names and germline match the mouse. The missing CDR3 end, 1 residue past where the read stops, is filled in from the germline J gene. CDR3 sequences, V/J genes, frequencies and template counts came from survey-depth TCRbeta sequencing. Produced via immunoSEQ multiplex PCR; TCRdb's table is partial and in-frame only. The sample has approximately 9,000 clones, 45% to 50% seen once.

The genes are TRBV26 and TRBJ1-2; maybe TRBD1 (5 bases). This receptor was identified in a female BALB/c mouse given C57BL/6 T cells with graft-versus-host disease after an allogeneic hematopoietic cell transplant. The sample was gut tissue. The sequenced CDR3 bases are TGTGCCAGCAGGCAGGGTGCAAACTCCGACTACACC. Encoded protein: CASRQGANSDYT. The whole CDR3 sequence reads CASRQGANSDYTF.